A selection of T cell receptor beta chains follows, all from one sample in a study of blood T cell repertoires in COVID-19. Profiled with immunoSEQ multiplex PCR; TCRdb holds only in-frame clones, not every one. Among 150,000 to 200,000 clones listed, over 85% were seen once. Sequenced sample: peripheral blood. These receptors all come from a man aged 60 to 69 with active or convalescent COVID-19. The CDR3 runs from the conserved cysteine through the conserved F or W. D genes are given only for firm matches. Rows may omit the clone size; those that give it use once, few, many or a size class.

TRBV6-6	NA	TRBD1	TRBJ2-7	CASRPGTGSYEQYF	TGTGCCAGCAGACCCGGGACAGGCTCCTACGAGCAGTACTTC
TRBV15	once	TRBD2	TRBJ2-1	CATSRAGASGGRFF	TGTGCCACCAGCAGAGCCGGGGCTAGCGGGGGTCGGTTCTTC
TRBV18	NA	NA	TRBJ2-2	CASSPIAVSGELFF	TGTGCCAGCTCACCAATTGCGGTTAGCGGGGAGCTGTTTTTT
TRBV11-2	NA	NA	TRBJ2-1	CASSLVFRTSLYNEQFF	TGTGCCAGCAGCTTAGTTTTTCGAACTAGCTTGTACAATGAGCAGTTCTTC
TRBV6-6	once	TRBD1	TRBJ1-1	CASSWDSGDTEAFF	TGTGCCAGCAGTTGGGACAGCGGAGACACTGAAGCTTTCTTT
TRBV5-1	NA	TRBD1	TRBJ2-3	CASTPHSTGTGTDTQYF	TGCGCCAGCACCCCTCACTCAACGGGGACAGGGACAGATACGCAGTATTTT
TRBV6-5	NA	TRBD1	TRBJ2-3	CASSFRGQVTDTQYF	TGTGCCAGCAGTTTCCGCGGACAGGTCACAGATACGCAGTATTTT
TRBV7-2	NA	NA	TRBJ1-1	CASSSTNKNTEAFF	TGTGCCAGCAGCTCGACAAACAAGAACACTGAAGCTTTCTTT
TRBV6-6	NA	NA	TRBJ1-5	CASSSWGEPQHF	TGTGCCAGCAGTTCCTGGGGGGAGCCCCAGCATTTT
TRBV30	NA	NA	TRBJ1-1	CAWSTPPVQGSEAFF	TGTGCCTGGAGTACTCCCCCGGTGCAGGGGAGTGAAGCTTTCTTT
TRBV6-5	NA	NA	TRBJ1-1	CASEVTEAFF	TGTGCCAGCGAGGTCACTGAAGCTTTCTTT
TRBV6-5	NA	NA	TRBJ2-7	CASRKTGSYEQYF	TGTGCCAGCAGAAAGACAGGCTCCTACGAGCAGTACTTC
TRBV28	NA	NA	TRBJ2-7	CASSLGWSGSYEQYF	TGTGCCAGCAGTTTAGGTTGGTCCGGCTCCTACGAGCAGTACTTC
TRBV18	NA	NA	TRBJ1-4	CASSRDRANEKLFF	TGTGCCAGCTCGCGGGACCGAGCCAATGAAAAACTGTTTTTT
TRBV9	NA	NA	TRBJ2-2	CASSVAASPGELFF	TGTGCCAGCAGCGTAGCGGCTAGTCCGGGGGAGCTGTTTTTT
TRBV5-1	few	NA	TRBJ1-5	CASSPDTGYSQHF	TGCGCCAGCAGCCCCGATACAGGGTATTCCCAGCATTTT
TRBV21-1	NA	NA	TRBJ2-7	CASSYRDRVPYEQYF	TGTGCCAGCAGCTACCGGGACAGGGTCCCCTACGAGCAGTACTTC
TRBV2	NA	NA	TRBJ1-1	CASSPQVITEAFF	TGTGCCAGCAGCCCCCAGGTAATCACTGAAGCTTTCTTT
TRBV28	NA	TRBD1	TRBJ1-6	CASSLFSATGGANSPLHF	TGTGCCAGCAGTTTATTCTCAGCTACAGGGGGCGCGAATTCACCCCTCCACTTT
TRBV10-1	NA	NA	TRBJ1-1	CASSERGPSTEAFF	TGCGCCAGCAGTGAAAGGGGCCCGAGCACTGAAGCTTTCTTT
TRBV5-1	once	NA	TRBJ2-6	CASTITGAGSSSGANVLTF	TGCGCCAGCACCATCACGGGCGCGGGGTCCAGCTCTGGGGCCAACGTCCTGACTTTC
TRBV27	NA	TRBD2	TRBJ2-1	CASGRLAGGNNEQFF	TGTGCCAGCGGTAGACTAGCGGGAGGCAACAATGAGCAGTTCTTC
TRBV6-5	once	TRBD1	TRBJ2-7	CASSYSRDSYYEQYF	TGTGCCAGCAGTTACTCGAGGGACAGCTACTACGAGCAGTACTTC
TRBV24-1	once	TRBD2	TRBJ2-3	CATRGEGTDTQYF	TGTGCCACCAGGGGGGAGGGGACAGATACGCAGTATTTT
TRBV29-1	NA	TRBD1	TRBJ1-5	CSVVQGADQPQHF	TGCAGCGTTGTACAGGGGGCAGATCAGCCCCAGCATTTT
TRBV5-6	NA	TRBD1	TRBJ1-3	CASSGDRNSGNTIYF	TGTGCCAGCAGCGGGGACAGGAACTCTGGAAACACCATATATTTT
TRBV6-1	NA	NA	TRBJ1-3	CASSDAGPGNTIYF	TGTGCCAGCAGTGATGCAGGGCCAGGAAACACCATATATTTT
TRBV19	NA	NA	TRBJ2-1	CASMEGRLINNEQFF	TGTGCCAGTATGGAGGGAAGATTAATTAACAATGAGCAGTTCTTC
TRBV5-4	NA	TRBD1	TRBJ1-5	CASSLQGALNQPQHF	TGTGCCAGCAGCCTACAGGGGGCGCTGAATCAGCCCCAGCATTTT
TRBV28	NA	TRBD2	TRBJ2-5	CASSPKTSWVQETQYF	TGTGCCAGCAGTCCTAAGACTAGCTGGGTCCAAGAGACCCAGTACTTC
TRBV7-9	NA	TRBD1	TRBJ2-3	CASSIWTGPDTQYF	TGTGCCAGCAGCATATGGACAGGGCCAGATACGCAGTATTTT
TRBV19	NA	TRBD1	TRBJ2-7	CASRDRGNYEQYF	TGTGCCAGCCGGGACAGGGGGAACTACGAGCAGTACTTC
TRBV19	NA	NA	TRBJ1-1	CATILPGHPEAFF	TGTGCCACCATACTCCCGGGACACCCTGAAGCTTTCTTT
TRBV11-2	NA	NA	TRBJ1-1	CASSLTAKGLPQGTEAFF	TGTGCCAGCAGCTTGACAGCGAAGGGACTCCCCCAGGGCACTGAAGCTTTCTTT
TRBV28	NA	TRBD1	TRBJ2-7	CASRAPGQGLNEQYF	TGTGCCAGCAGGGCCCCGGGACAGGGGCTCAACGAGCAGTACTTC
TRBV7-2	NA	TRBD2	TRBJ2-1	CASSLGAGSYNEQFF	TGTGCCAGCAGCTTAGGAGCGGGGTCCTACAATGAGCAGTTCTTC
TRBV10-1	NA	TRBD1	TRBJ1-1	CASSETGGTEAFF	TGCGCCAGCAGTGAAACAGGGGGCACTGAAGCTTTCTTT
TRBV5-4	NA	NA	TRBJ2-5	CASSRQETQYF	TGTGCCAGCAGCCGGCAAGAGACCCAGTACTTC
TRBV7-9	NA	TRBD1	TRBJ2-2	CASSLSTGGSTGELFF	TGTGCCAGCAGCCTGTCGACAGGGGGCAGCACCGGGGAGCTGTTTTTT
TRBV27	NA	NA	TRBJ2-5	CASSYVGRETQYF	TGTGCCAGCAGTTACGTAGGGAGGGAGACCCAGTACTTC
TRBV19	NA	NA	TRBJ2-3	CASIGGPSGTDTQYF	TGTGCCAGTATAGGCGGCCCTAGCGGCACAGATACGCAGTATTTT
TRBV27	NA	NA	TRBJ2-7	CASTPGLQVQTSYEQYF	TGTGCCAGCACCCCAGGTCTTCAGGTACAGACATCCTACGAGCAGTACTTC
TRBV23-1	once	NA	TRBJ1-4	CASSFGQRNWEEKLFF	TGCGCCAGCAGTTTCGGACAGAGGAATTGGGAGGAAAAACTGTTTTTT
TRBV9	NA	NA	TRBJ2-1	CASSAGTVPRGRYNEQFF	TGTGCCAGCAGCGCTGGGACAGTACCACGGGGGAGATACAATGAGCAGTTCTTC
TRBV29-1	NA	TRBD1	TRBJ2-1	CSVKTGASTASRNEQFF	TGCAGCGTTAAGACAGGGGCCTCTACGGCATCCCGCAATGAGCAGTTCTTC
TRBV12-3/TRBV12-4	NA	TRBD1	TRBJ1-2	CASSLEGATGYTF	TGTGCCAGCAGTTTGGAGGGGGCGACTGGCTACACCTTC
TRBV7-9	NA	TRBD1	TRBJ2-1	CASSFGGQGAYNEQFF	TGTGCCAGCAGCTTTGGGGGACAGGGGGCTTACAATGAGCAGTTCTTC
TRBV3-1/TRBV3-2	once	NA	TRBJ2-7	CASGRNYEQYF	TGTGCCAGCGGCAGGAATTACGAGCAGTACTTC
TRBV5-1	NA	TRBD2	TRBJ2-3	CASSHLLAGTPDTQYF	TGCGCCAGCAGCCACCTCCTAGCGGGGACTCCAGATACGCAGTATTTT
TRBV9	NA	TRBD2	TRBJ2-2	CASSARGSGYTGELFF	TGTGCCAGCAGCGCTCGGGGTAGCGGGTACACCGGGGAGCTGTTTTTT
TRBV18	NA	TRBD2	TRBJ2-3	CASSPPTSGGRDTQYF	TGTGCCAGCTCACCTCCGACTAGCGGGGGGAGGGATACGCAGTATTTT
TRBV9	NA	TRBD1	TRBJ1-2	CASSVAGDRGSIGYTF	TGTGCCAGCAGCGTAGCGGGGGACAGGGGATCGATTGGCTACACCTTC
TRBV18	NA	NA	TRBJ1-1	CASSPVTGNTEAFF	TGTGCCAGCTCACCTGTGACAGGGAACACTGAAGCTTTCTTT
TRBV6-6	NA	NA	TRBJ1-5	CASSTGGSEQPQHF	TGTGCCAGCAGCACCGGGGGGTCTGAGCAGCCCCAGCATTTT
TRBV30	NA	NA	TRBJ2-3	CARSGRGDTQYF	TGTGCCCGCAGCGGAAGAGGAGATACGCAGTATTTT
TRBV7-2	once	NA	TRBJ1-2	CASSLNQGNYGYTF	TGTGCCAGCAGCTTAAATCAGGGCAACTATGGCTACACCTTC
TRBV5-1	NA	NA	TRBJ2-3	CASSLAGQSTDTQYF	TGCGCCAGCAGCTTGGCTGGGCAAAGCACAGATACGCAGTATTTT
TRBV15	NA	TRBD1	TRBJ2-7	CATSREQGPTYEQYF	TGTGCCACCAGCAGAGAACAGGGGCCCACCTACGAGCAGTACTTC
TRBV11-2	NA	NA	TRBJ2-5	CASSLIISQETQYF	TGTGCCAGCAGCTTAATAATCTCTCAAGAGACCCAGTACTTC
TRBV5-1	NA	TRBD1	TRBJ1-2	CASSLAYGTGRANYGYTF	TGCGCCAGCAGCTTGGCCTACGGGACAGGTCGAGCTAACTATGGCTACACCTTC